A selection of T cell receptor beta chains follows, all from one sample in a study of cytomegalovirus exposure and HLA in healthy donors. Generated by immunoSEQ multiplex PCR, the TCRdb table keeps only in-frame clones and is missing some. The sample yields 150,000 to 200,000 clones, 81% seen once. Specimen: PBMCs. The receptors stem from a young woman in good health and CMV-seronegative. The CDR3 runs from the conserved cysteine through the conserved F or W. D genes are given only for firm matches. Size values are once, few and many counts, or a class for expanded clones, and some rows have none.

few,TRBV18,TRBJ1-1,.,CASSHEWYIMNTEAFF,TGTGCCAGCTCTCACGAGTGGTATATCATGAACACTGAAGCTTTCTTT
.,TRBV28,TRBJ2-1,TRBD2,CASSELAGGPNEQFF,TGTGCCAGCAGTGAACTAGCGGGAGGGCCCAATGAGCAGTTCTTC
.,TRBV7-9,TRBJ2-7,TRBD1,CSSSLETGRVAGEQYF,TGTTCCAGCAGCCTTGAGACAGGGCGCGTGGCCGGCGAGCAGTACTTC
.,TRBV4-1,TRBJ2-7,.,CASSQQTGSFPEQYF,TGCGCCAGCAGCCAACAAACAGGGTCCTTCCCCGAGCAGTACTTC
.,TRBV25-1,TRBJ1-2,TRBD1,CASSDLNWDRASYGYTF,TGTGCCAGCAGTGATCTCAACTGGGACAGGGCGAGTTATGGCTACACCTTC
.,TRBV7-2,TRBJ2-2,.,CASSLGRDTGELFF,TGTGCCAGCAGCTTAGGCCGGGACACCGGGGAGCTGTTTTTT
few,TRBV5-1,TRBJ2-2,.,CASSLDRVGTGELFF,TGCGCCAGCAGCTTGGACAGGGTAGGGACCGGGGAGCTGTTTTTT
.,TRBV6-4,TRBJ2-2,.,CASMATAVTGELFF,TGTGCCAGCATGGCCACAGCGGTGACCGGGGAGCTGTTTTTT
.,TRBV7-9,TRBJ1-1,TRBD1,CASSLEMGQGLKGTEAFF,TGTGCCAGCAGCTTAGAGATGGGACAGGGACTAAAGGGCACTGAAGCTTTCTTT
.,TRBV6-1,TRBJ2-2,TRBD1,CASPRSQGAPGELFF,TGTGCCAGCCCTCGGAGCCAGGGGGCCCCCGGGGAGCTGTTTTTT
.,TRBV5-1,TRBJ2-2,TRBD1,CASSVTGPGELFF,TGCGCCAGCAGCGTGACAGGGCCCGGGGAGCTGTTTTTT
few,TRBV2,TRBJ2-7,.,CASSERDYEQYF,TGTGCCAGCAGTGAGCGGGACTACGAGCAGTACTTC
.,TRBV6-4,TRBJ2-1,.,CASGPGTFNEQFF,TGTGCCAGCGGACCTGGGACTTTCAATGAGCAGTTCTTC
.,TRBV7-2,TRBJ1-2,TRBD1,CASSARDRIWKASHF,TGTGCCAGCAGCGCCCGGGACAGAATCTGGAAAGCCTCCCACTTC
.,TRBV18,TRBJ1-5,.,CASSSKPEEGIQPQHF,TGTGCCAGCTCATCAAAACCTGAGGAGGGGATTCAGCCCCAGCATTTT
.,TRBV6-5,TRBJ1-4,.,CASRAGGRRLFF,TGTGCCAGCAGGGCCGGGGGTCGGAGACTGTTTTTT
.,TRBV27,TRBJ2-5,TRBD1,CASSLGQGVQETQYF,TGTGCCAGCAGTTTAGGACAGGGGGTTCAAGAGACCCAGTACTTC
few,TRBV11-2,TRBJ2-7,.,CASSSNYQGTEQYF,TGTGCCAGCAGCTCTAATTACCAGGGGACCGAGCAGTACTTC
.,TRBV27,TRBJ2-1,.,CASSFSSYNEQFF,TGTGCCAGCAGTTTCAGCTCCTACAATGAGCAGTTCTTC
.,TRBV29-1,TRBJ2-5,TRBD1,CSTGERETQYF,TGCAGTACAGGGGAGCGGGAGACCCAGTACTTC
.,TRBV30,TRBJ2-7,TRBD1,CAWGLGGTGLGEQYF,TGTGCCTGGGGTCTGGGGGGGACAGGGTTAGGAGAGCAGTACTTC
.,TRBV2,TRBJ2-7,TRBD2,CASSGRGGPYEQYF,TGTGCCAGCAGTGGACGGGGGGGCCCCTACGAGCAGTACTTC
.,TRBV27,TRBJ2-5,.,CATKDWNQETQYF,TGTGCCACCAAGGACTGGAACCAAGAGACCCAGTACTTC
.,TRBV7-6,TRBJ2-3,TRBD1,CASSLLQGSPDTQYF,TGTGCCAGCAGCCTCTTACAGGGGTCCCCAGATACGCAGTATTTT
once,TRBV5-1,TRBJ2-3,TRBD1,CASCKDRGDTDTQYF,TGCGCCAGCTGTAAGGACAGGGGGGACACAGATACGCAGTATTTT
.,TRBV25-1,TRBJ2-7,.,CASAPAGLSYEQYF,TGTGCCAGCGCCCCGGCAGGACTCTCCTACGAGCAGTACTTC
.,TRBV10-2,TRBJ1-4,.,CASSESISRGKLFF,TGCGCCAGCAGTGAGTCAATTTCTCGAGGGAAACTGTTTTTT
.,TRBV5-6,TRBJ2-3,.,CASSLLRGGFDTQYF,TGTGCCAGCAGCTTGCTAAGGGGGGGCTTCGATACGCAGTATTTT